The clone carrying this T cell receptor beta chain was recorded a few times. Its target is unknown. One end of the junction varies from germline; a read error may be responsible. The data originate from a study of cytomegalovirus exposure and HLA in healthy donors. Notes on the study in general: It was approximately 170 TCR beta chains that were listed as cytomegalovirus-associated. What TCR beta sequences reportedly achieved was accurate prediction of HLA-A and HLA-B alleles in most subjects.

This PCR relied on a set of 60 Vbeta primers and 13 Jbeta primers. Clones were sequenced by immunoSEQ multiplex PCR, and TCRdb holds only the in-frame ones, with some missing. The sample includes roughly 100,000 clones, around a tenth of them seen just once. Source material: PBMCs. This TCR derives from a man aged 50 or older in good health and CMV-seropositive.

CDR3 DNA: TGTGCTAGCAGCTTAGCGGAAGGGGCAATGAAGCAGTTCTTC. Protein sequence: CASSLAEGAMKQFF. The chain links TRBV7-7 to TRBJ2-1; possible D gene TRBD2, 6 bases. The CDR3 is 14 amino acids. Germline lookup yields CDR1 SSHAT and CDR2 FNYEAQ (reference sequence).